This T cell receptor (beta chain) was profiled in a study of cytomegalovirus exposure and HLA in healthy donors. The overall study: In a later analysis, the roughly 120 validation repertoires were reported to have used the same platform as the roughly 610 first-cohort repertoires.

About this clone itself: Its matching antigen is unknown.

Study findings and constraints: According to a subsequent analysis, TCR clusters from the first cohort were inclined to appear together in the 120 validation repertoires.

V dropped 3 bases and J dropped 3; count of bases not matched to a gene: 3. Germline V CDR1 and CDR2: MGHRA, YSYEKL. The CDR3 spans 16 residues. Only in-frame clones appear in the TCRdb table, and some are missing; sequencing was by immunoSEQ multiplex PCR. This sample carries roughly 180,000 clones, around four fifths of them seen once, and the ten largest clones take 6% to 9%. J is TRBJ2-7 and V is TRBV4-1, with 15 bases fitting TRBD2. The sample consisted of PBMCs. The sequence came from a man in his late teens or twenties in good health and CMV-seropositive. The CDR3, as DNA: TGCGCCAGCAGCCATGGACTAGCGGGAGGGTACTACGAGCAGTACTTC. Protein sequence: CASSHGLAGGYYEQYF.